This T cell receptor (beta chain) was retrieved from a study of CD8+ T cells in alopecia areata (dated by TCRdb to 2016 to 2019). Concerning the study at large: Treated patients were enrolled in an open-label pilot trial of oral tofacitinib, 5 to 10 mg twice daily, for moderate-to-severe alopecia areata. Patients stayed on tofacitinib for 6 to 18 months and then had 6 months of follow-up off drug so that delayed response and recurrence could be assessed. Disease severity in treated patients was measured with the SALT score, which quantifies the percentage of affected scalp surface area. In both human patients and the C3H/HeJ mouse model, the study applied high-throughput TCRbeta sequencing to look at T cell clonal expansion in alopecia areata. In humans, TCRbeta sequencing was performed on scalp tissue and on sorted CD4+ and CD8+ peripheral blood T cells from healthy controls and from patients with patchy or totalis/universalis alopecia areata. Biopsies were taken from tofacitinib-treated patients at baseline and again at 4 and 24 weeks into treatment, and several of those patients also had a later scalp biopsy. Scalp clonality was compared across normal scalp (n=4), patchy alopecia areata scalp (n=8), and alopecia totalis/universalis scalp (n=8). RNA was extracted with the PAXgene miRNA kit for fixed scalp, the miRNeasy kit for PBMCs, and the RNeasy kit for mouse skin. Amplification of TCRbeta CDR3 regions was done by immunoSEQ multiplex PCR using 35 Vbeta forward primers and 13 Jbeta reverse primers.

The label giving this sample's time point can be read as: about 4 weeks on oral tofacitinib. Taken with the paper, the label for treatment or condition translates to: oral pan-JAK inhibitor, 5-10 mg twice daily. Lesional scalp punch biopsies and peripheral blood were collected from alopecia areata patients. After PBMCs were isolated by density centrifugation and stained for CD3, CD4 and CD8, a FACSAria was used to sort CD4+ and CD8+ T cells. Library prep was done by the immunoSEQ multiplex PCR assay. RNA was extracted from all samples and reverse transcribed into cDNA, which served as template for TCR sequencing. First-strand cDNA was synthesized with SuperScript III using a 2:1 mix of oligo-dT and random hexamers. A synthetic immune receptor repertoire was used to measure amplification bias, and any remaining bias was corrected computationally. The study's processing was this. Raw reads were preprocessed to remove errors, and CDR3 was defined by IMGT conventions from the conserved cysteine to phenylalanine. Clonality was computed as 1 minus the Shannon entropy, with the entropy normalized by log2 of the number of productive unique TCRs. CD4 or CD8 identity of scalp clones was inferred by cross-referencing scalp TCRbeta sequences with sorted blood CD4 and CD8 repertoires. Entries here come from immuneACCESS through TCRdb and include only in-frame sequences with V and J called. Some clones fail to appear in such tables; in the studies checked, an unresolved V gene covers under half of the shortfall, and the cause of the remainder is unknown. The V and J calls and clone size come from that table; D and trimming were worked out from the DNA. The sample includes some 120,000 clones, with over 60% observed a single time. Of the sample, around 6% is held by the ten largest clones.

The CDR3, from cysteine to phenylalanine, totals 15 residues. This entry keeps only the CDR3 DNA: 45 bases, framed from base 1. After removal of 4 bases from V and 5 bases from J, the junction retains 8 bases not matched to a gene. CDR1 MDHEN and CDR2 SYDVKM are derived from the germline V gene. Summary of the overall study and its limitations: Scalp clonality and the number of expanded CD8+ clones among the top 100 scalp clones were significantly decreased by tofacitinib. Compared with mice, TCR sequences shared between patients were less clear, possibly partly because of HLA diversity across the patient population. Because the treated cohort was small and had only one nonresponder, larger studies are needed to examine links between baseline CD8+ expansion and response. During tofacitinib treatment, many expanded lesional clones remained in scalp and blood, and this persistence may partly explain relapse after treatment is stopped. Compared with normal scalp, lesional scalp, particularly in alopecia totalis/universalis, had higher clonality and more expanded CD8+ clones, which suggests antigenic drive. Scalp TCR repertoire analysis is complicated because resident alphabeta T cells in normal human skin are also sequenced, whereas mouse skin is dominated by gammadelta T cells.

Of note for this clone: Its cognate antigen has yet to be identified. The record has no base qualities; no much larger clone is one base away.

Source: CD4+ T cells sorted from blood, taken at week 4, from a patient treated with tofacitinib. The chain is encoded by TRBV28 joined to TRBJ1-5; 7 junctional bases match TRBD1. The source is a human donor with alopecia areata. The DNA sequence is TGTGCCAGCAGTTCCAGACAGGGAGGGTATCAGCCCCAGCATTTT. This is translated as CASSSRQGGYQPQHF.